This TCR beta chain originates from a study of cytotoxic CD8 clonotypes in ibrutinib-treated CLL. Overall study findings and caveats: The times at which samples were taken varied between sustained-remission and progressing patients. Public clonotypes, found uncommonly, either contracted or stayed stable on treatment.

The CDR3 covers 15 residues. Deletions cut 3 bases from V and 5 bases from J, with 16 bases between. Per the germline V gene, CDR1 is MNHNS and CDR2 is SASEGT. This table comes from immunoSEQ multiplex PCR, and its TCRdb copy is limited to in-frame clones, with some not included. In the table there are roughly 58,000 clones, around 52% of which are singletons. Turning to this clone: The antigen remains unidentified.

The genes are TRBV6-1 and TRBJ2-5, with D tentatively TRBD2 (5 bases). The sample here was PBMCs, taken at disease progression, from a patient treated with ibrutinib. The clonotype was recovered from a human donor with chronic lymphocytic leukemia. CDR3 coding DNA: TGTGCCAGCAGTGACGGGATTAGCCCTCGGGAGACCCAGTACTTC. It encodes CASSDGISPRETQYF.